The rows below give T cell receptor beta chains drawn from one sample of a study of blood T cells in healthy people across ages. A single record per CDR3 protein comes from TCRdb applying MiXCR to the 5' RACE reads. The sample has 1.5 million to 2 million distinct CDR3 sequences; roughly 27% are singletons. What was sequenced was blood. The receptors originated from a woman younger than 45 in good health. The CDR3 runs from the conserved cysteine through the conserved F or W. The order of the fields is V gene, clone size, J gene, CDR3 length, D gene, CDR3 protein, CDR3 DNA. D genes are given only for firm matches. Size tells how often a clone was seen (once, few, many) or the class of an expanded clone, and some rows leave it out.

TRBV20-1	many	TRBJ2-7	14	TRBD1	CSARPPGGQHEQYF	TGCAGTGCTAGACCCCCAGGGGGCCAACACGAGCAGTACTTC
TRBV12-3/TRBV12-4	.	TRBJ2-7	14	.	CASSLRGRTREQYF	TGTGCCAGCAGTCTCCGTGGCCGGACGAGGGAGCAGTACTTC
TRBV4-3	many	TRBJ1-2	15	TRBD1	CASSQDRVSTYGYTF	TGCGCCAGCAGTCAAGACAGGGTGAGCACCTATGGCTACACCTTC
TRBV20-1	few	TRBJ2-1	16	.	CSAPTPGRGTFNEQFF	TGCAGTGCCCCTACGCCGGGACGGGGGACCTTCAATGAGCAGTTCTTC
TRBV15	few	TRBJ1-2	15	.	CATSRGSSTNYGYTF	TGTGCCACCAGCAGGGGTTCCAGTACTAACTATGGCTACACCTTC
TRBV24-1	many	TRBJ2-6	13	.	CATSGAGANVLTF	TGTGCCACCTCAGGTGCTGGGGCCAACGTCCTGACTTTC
TRBV12-3/TRBV12-4	.	TRBJ2-7	14	.	CASSWGQTAGEQYF	TGTGCCAGCAGTTGGGGACAGACTGCGGGAGAGCAGTACTTC
TRBV2	once	TRBJ1-1	11	.	CASKLETLAFF	TGTGCCAGCAAGTTGGAGACACTAGCTTTCTTT
TRBV5-1	.	TRBJ1-4	15	TRBD1	CASSLQGRANEKLFF	TGCGCCAGCAGCTTACAGGGGCGAGCTAATGAAAAACTGTTTTTT
TRBV6-5	many	TRBJ2-1	16	TRBD2	CASSYPGASGYNEQFF	TGTGCCAGCAGTTACCCCGGGGCTAGCGGGTACAATGAGCAGTTCTTC
TRBV29-1	.	TRBJ2-5	12	.	CSVERGQGPQYF	TGCAGCGTTGAGCGGGGCCAAGGGCCCCAGTACTTC
TRBV6-5	many	TRBJ2-7	14	.	CASSYGGAAYEQYF	TGTGCCAGCAGTTACGGGGGAGCGGCCTACGAGCAGTACTTC
TRBV6-1	few	TRBJ1-1	14	TRBD1	CASSVTGRNTEAFF	TGTGCCAGCAGTGTGACAGGGAGGAACACTGAAGCTTTCTTT
TRBV2	.	TRBJ2-3	14	TRBD2	CASSSRGGLGTQYF	TGTGCCAGCAGTTCTCGCGGGGGGTTGGGTACGCAGTATTTT
TRBV24-1	few	TRBJ2-3	12	TRBD1	CATSGQGHTQYF	TGTGCCACCAGTGGACAGGGCCATACGCAGTATTTT
TRBV5-5	.	TRBJ2-1	14	.	CACSPGQGGSSQFF	TGTGCCTGCAGCCCCGGACAGGGCGGGAGTAGTCAGTTCTTC
TRBV29-1	many	TRBJ1-2	12	.	CSGGGAWYGYTF	TGCAGCGGGGGAGGGGCGTGGTATGGCTACACCTTC
TRBV6-6	.	TRBJ2-7	13	.	CASSDRQLDEQYF	TGTGCCAGCAGTGATCGACAGCTCGACGAGCAGTACTTC
TRBV5-4	.	TRBJ2-1	13	.	CASSLVPEYEQFF	TGTGCCAGCAGCTTGGTGCCAGAGTATGAGCAGTTCTTC
TRBV6-2/TRBV6-3	few	TRBJ2-7	13	TRBD1	CANSPGQGLEQYF	TGTGCCAACTCGCCGGGACAGGGGCTCGAGCAGTACTTC
TRBV29-1	.	TRBJ2-7	13	TRBD2	CSLRTSSYNEQYF	TGCAGCTTAAGGACTAGCTCCTACAATGAGCAGTACTTC
TRBV28	.	TRBJ1-1	13	TRBD1	CASSNPTGVEAFF	TGTGCCAGCAGCAACCCCACAGGGGTTGAAGCTTTCTTT
TRBV5-1	.	TRBJ1-1	15	.	CASSLARGQNTEAFF	TGCGCCAGCAGCTTGGCCCGGGGCCAGAACACTGAAGCTTTCTTT
TRBV6-5	.	TRBJ2-7	15	.	CASTYIRGASYEQYF	TGTGCCAGCACCTACATCCGGGGGGCTAGCTACGAGCAGTACTTC
TRBV2	few	TRBJ2-5	13	.	CASRAGIQETQYF	TGTGCCAGCAGGGCGGGGATCCAAGAGACCCAGTACTTC
TRBV15	many	TRBJ2-3	14	TRBD1	CATRRDSFTDTQYF	TGTGCCACCAGAAGGGACAGTTTTACAGATACGCAGTATTTT
TRBV3-1	many	TRBJ2-7	14	TRBD1	CASNTGTGDYEQYF	TGTGCCAGCAACACCGGGACAGGGGATTACGAGCAGTACTTC
TRBV7-9	few	TRBJ1-2	12	.	CASSLKGLGYTF	TGTGCCAGCAGCTTAAAAGGGTTAGGCTACACCTTC
TRBV5-1	.	TRBJ2-1	15	.	CASSLEQDGFPEQFF	TGCGCCAGCAGCTTGGAGCAGGACGGGTTTCCTGAGCAGTTCTTC
TRBV20-1	.	TRBJ2-7	15	.	CSALTTGRGSGEQYF	TGCAGTGCCCTTACGACAGGCAGGGGTTCCGGCGAGCAGTACTTC
TRBV20-1	few	TRBJ2-1	14	TRBD2	CSAGLAGERDEQFF	TGCAGTGCTGGACTAGCGGGAGAGAGGGATGAGCAGTTCTTC
TRBV7-2	.	TRBJ1-2	13	.	CASSVGGGTGYTF	TGTGCCAGCAGCGTAGGAGGGGGGACAGGCTACACCTTC
TRBV6-6	.	TRBJ1-2	14	TRBD1	CASTRTDRVEGYTF	TGTGCCAGCACACGGACGGACAGGGTGGAGGGCTACACCTTC
TRBV5-1	many	TRBJ2-3	15	TRBD1	CASSADRGSADTQYF	TGCGCCAGCAGCGCGGACAGGGGGTCAGCAGATACGCAGTATTTT
TRBV2	few	TRBJ1-5	14	.	CASTLQGHNQPQHF	TGTGCCAGCACCCTGCAGGGCCACAATCAGCCCCAGCATTTT
TRBV7-2	many	TRBJ2-7	10	.	CASEGGEQYF	TGTGCCAGCGAGGGGGGCGAGCAGTACTTC
TRBV20-1	.	TRBJ2-7	11	.	CSAETAYEQYF	TGCAGTGCGGAGACGGCCTACGAGCAGTACTTC
TRBV12-3/TRBV12-4	.	TRBJ1-2	12	TRBD1	CASGGTAYGHTF	TGTGCCAGTGGAGGGACAGCATATGGCCACACCTTC
TRBV12-3/TRBV12-4	few	TRBJ2-1	17	.	CASSGLALLSSYNEQFF	TGTGCCAGCAGTGGCCTAGCCCTACTGAGCTCCTACAATGAGCAGTTCTTC
TRBV12-3/TRBV12-4	few	TRBJ2-1	15	TRBD2	CASSQLAGVVNEQFF	TGTGCCAGCAGCCAACTAGCGGGAGTAGTCAATGAGCAGTTCTTC
TRBV20-1	many	TRBJ2-3	15	TRBD2	CSARLAGRPTDTQYF	TGCAGTGCTAGACTAGCGGGGAGACCCACAGATACGCAGTATTTT
TRBV5-1	few	TRBJ2-7	17	TRBD1	CASSPTHGTGGSYEQYF	TGCGCCAGCAGCCCGACACACGGGACAGGGGGCTCCTACGAGCAGTACTTC
TRBV10-3	few	TRBJ2-2	17	TRBD2	CAISGASGAINTGELFF	TGTGCCATCAGTGGGGCTAGCGGGGCCATTAACACCGGGGAGCTGTTTTTT
TRBV19	.	TRBJ1-5	15	.	CASSIAGVLNQPQHF	TGTGCCAGTAGTATAGCCGGGGTTTTGAATCAGCCCCAGCATTTT
TRBV20-1	few	TRBJ2-7	15	.	CSAREGYSGSYEQYF	TGCAGTGCTAGAGAGGGTTATAGCGGCTCCTACGAGCAGTACTTC
TRBV10-3	many	TRBJ2-7	15	TRBD1	CAISERTGGSYEQYF	TGTGCCATCAGTGAGCGGACAGGGGGCTCCTACGAGCAGTACTTC
TRBV29-1	few	TRBJ1-4	14	.	CSVEKRGAQEKLFF	TGCAGCGTTGAAAAGCGCGGGGCCCAGGAAAAACTGTTTTTT
TRBV6-6	.	TRBJ2-7	14	.	CASRSGISNYEQYF	TGTGCCAGCAGGTCCGGGATTTCCAACTACGAGCAGTACTTC
TRBV28	.	TRBJ1-2	14	.	CASSTGFAPRGYTF	TGTGCCAGCAGTACAGGTTTCGCCCCGCGTGGCTACACCTTC
TRBV7-2	many	TRBJ1-5	14	TRBD1	CASSLLQGVQPQHF	TGTGCCAGCAGCTTACTACAGGGGGTCCAGCCCCAGCATTTT
TRBV4-2	.	TRBJ1-1	12	.	CASSQGALEAFF	TGTGCCAGCAGCCAAGGGGCCCTTGAAGCTTTCTTT
TRBV5-5	many	TRBJ2-1	12	.	CASSSDWNEQFF	TGTGCCAGCAGCAGTGACTGGAATGAGCAGTTCTTC
TRBV28	many	TRBJ2-1	15	.	CATVMDRVSYNEQFF	TGTGCCACCGTAATGGACCGGGTCTCCTACAATGAGCAGTTCTTC